The clone carrying this TCR beta chain was observed at least ten times. Its target is not known. Germline V gene lookup returns CDR1 SGHTA and CDR2 FQGNSA. The CDR3 totals 15 residues. V was pared by 5 bases and J by 8 bases, with 18 bases between. Diagnoses used clinical symptoms, serum thyroxine and TRAb, thyroid ultrasound and orbital computed tomography. The data originate from a study of T cells in Graves' hyperthyroidism and ophthalmopathy. Findings of the study overall: A model of 13 V-J features distinguished ophthalmopathy from stable hyperthyroidism.

Amplified TCR beta CDR3 regions came from RNA transcripts. The study used the HTBI primer set for a first-round RT-PCR of the TCR CDR3. Each CDR3 protein is one row after TCRdb ran MiXCR on the multiplex PCR reads. In the table there are 450,000 to 700,000 distinct CDR3 sequences, more than 45% of which are singletons. This sequence was found in an adult woman with Graves' disease, either hyperthyroidism or ophthalmopathy (not recorded which). The V gene is TRBV7-2, the J gene TRBJ1-4, with D possibly being TRBD1 (5 bases). What was sequenced was peripheral blood or thyroid tissue (not recorded which). CDR3 protein: CASSPRQTSSEKLFF. The CDR3 DNA sequence: TGTGCCAGCAGCCCGAGACAGACCTCCTCGGAAAAACTGTTTTTT.